The 30 T cell receptor beta chains reported below all come from one sample, sequenced in a study of shared clonotypes between healthy human individuals. Clones were read by immunoSEQ multiplex PCR, and TCRdb kept only the in-frame ones, dropping some. The sample contains 2 million to 3 million clones, approximately 93% of which appear only once. Sequenced: naive CD4+ T cells from PBMCs. This sample's subset: CD45RA+ positively selected. These receptors were taken from a man younger than 35 in good health. Some clones in this sample may be carry-over from other donors' samples.

This chain uses TRBV10-3 with TRBJ2-7, with 10 bases fitting TRBD2. Trimming at V came to 2 bases and at J to 0 bases, leaving 1 base not matched to a gene. Germline loops: CDR1 ENHRY, CDR2 SYGVKD. The CDR3 runs to 15 residues. The CDR3 here is CAISEPSGSSYEQYF. As DNA, the CDR3 is TGTGCCATCAGTGAGCCTAGCGGGAGCTCCTACGAGCAGTACTTC.

The J gene is TRBJ2-7, the V gene TRBV6-5, with TRBD1 identical over 7 bases. Germline loops: CDR1 MNHEY, CDR2 SVGAGI. The trim removed 5 bases at V and 3 bases at J, leaving 7 bases unmatched. This CDR3 region has 14 residues. The CDR3 reads CASSPLDRDYEQYF. The CDR3 bases are TGTGCCAGCAGTCCCCTCGACAGGGACTACGAGCAGTACTTC.

This rearrangement joins TRBV4-1 to TRBJ2-1; 7 bases align to TRBD1. Germline trimming cut 2 bases from V and 5 bases from J; bases unmatched to any gene: 3. The length of the CDR3 is 14 residues. In germline, CDR1 is MGHRA, CDR2 YSYEKL. The CDR3, as DNA: TGCGCCAGCAGCCAATGGGGACAGAACAATGAGCAGTTCTTC. Translated, it gives CASSQWGQNNEQFF.

With respect to this clone: Other DNA variants within this sample encode the same CDR3. The V call is TRBV7-9, the J call TRBJ2-2; D is unclear. Germline values: CDR1 SEHNR, CDR2 FQNEAQ (reference sequence). Trimming took off 2 bases at V and 6 bases at J, with 4 bases between the two ends. This CDR3 contains 12 residues. This CDR3 reads CASSLLPGELFF. In nucleotides, the CDR3 is TGTGCCAGCAGCTTATTACCCGGGGAGCTGTTTTTT.

As regards this clone: Other DNA sequences in this specimen translate into the identical CDR3. This rearrangement joins TRBV5-1 to TRBJ1-1, with 7 bases aligning to TRBD1. J gave up 3 bases and V 5 bases, and 10 bases lay outside the gene matches. The length of the CDR3 is 15 residues. Germline-derived CDR1 and CDR2 are SGHRS and YFSETQ. Written as DNA, the CDR3 is TGCGCCAGCAGTTTAGAGGGGGCAGGGGACACTGAAGCTTTCTTT. Its translation: CASSLEGAGDTEAFF.

With respect to this clone: The sample has other DNA sequences that encode this CDR3 too. The J gene is TRBJ2-1, the V gene TRBV5-1; D not resolved. Germline values: CDR1 SGHRS, CDR2 YFSETQ. Trimming took 0 bases from V and 1 from J, leaving 8 bases between them. The CDR3 totals 15 residues. CDR3 sequence: CASSLGSTSYNEQFF. The CDR3 DNA reads TGCGCCAGCAGCTTGGGGTCTACTTCCTACAATGAGCAGTTCTTC. Full variable domain (rest looked up from reference TRBV5-1 and TRBJ2-1): KAGVTQTPRYLIKTRGQQVTLSCSPISGHRSVSWYQQTPGQGLQFLFEYFSETQRNKGNFPGRFSGRQFSNSRSEMNVSTLELGDSALYLCASSLGSTSYNEQFFGPGTRLTVL.

The rearrangement joins TRBV18 to TRBJ1-4; D gene unclear. Trimming removed 5 bases at V and 0 bases at J, with 7 bases between. The CDR3 contains 14 residues. Germline V gene sequence: CDR1 KGHSH, CDR2 LQKENI. Here the CDR3 reads CASSATTTNEKLFF. In DNA, the CDR3 is TGTGCCAGCTCAGCCACAACAACTAATGAAAAACTGTTTTTT. The entire variable domain, with the rest obtained from reference TRBV18 and TRBJ1-4, is as follows: NAGVMQNPRHLVRRRGQEARLRCSPMKGHSHVYWYRQLPEEGLKFMVYLQKENIIDESGMPKERFSAEFPKEGPSILRIQQVVRGDSAAYFCASSATTTNEKLFFGSGTQLSVL.

This chain connects TRBV6-1 to TRBJ1-2; perhaps TRBD1 as D (6 bases). The ends were cut back, 6 bases at V and 7 bases at J, with 21 bases in the middle. Germline V gene sequence: CDR1 MNHNS, CDR2 SASEGT. The CDR3 is made up of 15 amino acids. CDR3 sequence: CASRGVGRGGLGYTF. The DNA for the CDR3 is TGTGCCAGCAGGGGGGTGGGCAGGGGAGGTCTTGGCTACACCTTC.

V and J are TRBV10-3 and TRBJ2-5; 11 positions match TRBD1. The V gene end was trimmed by 4 bases and the J gene end by 14 bases; junction bases not matched to a gene: 9. This CDR3 contains 13 residues. From germline, CDR1 is ENHRY and CDR2 SYGVKD. CDR3 coding DNA: TGTGCCATCAGTGCGGGACAGGGGGTAACCCCTTACTTC. Translation gives CAISAGQGVTPYF.

The chain recombines TRBV28 with TRBJ2-1; 8 positions agree with TRBD2. V trimming: 8 bases; J trimming: 7 bases; junction bases outside the gene matches: 13. CDR3 length equals 15 residues. The germline V gene has CDR1 MDHEN and CDR2 SYDVKM. CDR3 amino acids: CASFQSGRGGNEQFF. The CDR3 DNA reads TGTGCCAGCTTCCAGAGCGGGAGAGGGGGAAATGAGCAGTTCTTC. Full variable domain (outside the CDR3, taken from reference TRBV28 and TRBJ2-1): DVKVTQSSRYLVKRTGEKVFLECVQDMDHENMFWYRQDPGLGLRLIYFSYDVKMKEKGDIPEGYSVSREKKERFSLILESASTNQTSMYLCASFQSGRGGNEQFFGPGTRLTVL.

This clone was picked up one time. CDR3 loop: CASSLGSSRYEQFF. As DNA, the CDR3 is TGTGCCAGCAGCTTAGGGAGTAGTAGGTACGAGCAGTTCTTC. This sequence joins TRBV7-2 and TRBJ2-1; no clear D. Deletions cut 1 base from V and 10 bases from J, with 14 bases between. The germline gives CDR1 SGHTA, CDR2 FQGNSA. The CDR3 runs to 14 residues. Combining the CDR3 with reference TRBV7-2 and TRBJ2-1 gives the whole variable domain GAGVSQSPSNKVTEKGKDVELRCDPISGHTALYWYRQSLGQGLEFLIYFQGNSAPDKSGLPSDRFSAERTGGSVSTLTIQRTQQEDSAVYLCASSLGSSRYEQFFGPGTRLTVL.

The J gene is TRBJ2-5, the V gene TRBV28, with D tentatively TRBD1 or TRBD2 (5 bases each). The CDR3 length is 14 residues. V lost 8 bases and J 2 bases, leaving 15 bases between the germline ends. Germline CDR1 MDHEN, CDR2 SYDVKM. CDR3 loop: CASVSGLGQETQYF. The CDR3 DNA reads as TGTGCCAGCGTGTCGGGGCTGGGGCAAGAGACCCAGTACTTC.

This clone came up once. The chain carries TRBV19 and TRBJ2-7; a weak D match, TRBD2 (5 bases). The CDR3 runs 17 residues. Between the trimmed V and J ends, which lost 4 bases and 2 bases, there was a span of 21 bases. The germline V gene has CDR1 LNHDA and CDR2 SQIVND (reference sequence). CDR3 loop: CASSKVGSSENPYEQYF. The CDR3 DNA reads TGTGCCAGTAGTAAGGTTGGGAGTAGCGAAAATCCCTACGAGCAGTACTTC.

The chain recombines TRBV19 with TRBJ2-1; 7 nucleotides match TRBD2. J gave up 4 bases and V 7 bases, and 10 bases lay outside the gene matches. The CDR3 is made up of 15 amino acids. Germline CDR1 is LNHDA and CDR2 is SQIVND (reference sequence). The CDR3 here is CASNVGGFPYNEQFF. The CDR3 bases are TGTGCCAGTAACGTCGGGGGGTTCCCGTACAATGAGCAGTTCTTC.

The rearrangement links TRBV27 to TRBJ1-2; weak D call: TRBD1 (6 bases). The CDR3 runs to 12 residues. Germline assignment: CDR1 MNHEY and CDR2 SMNVEV (reference sequence). V lost 5 bases and J lost 9, with 13 bases in between. CDR3 nucleotide sequence: TGTGCCAGCAGTCCACAGGGAAGTCGCTACACCTTC. Its translation is CASSPQGSRYTF.

In this sample, this clone turned up once. The chain recombines TRBV27 with TRBJ1-4; D gene uncertain. The CDR3 has 15 amino acids. CDR1 is MNHEY and CDR2 is SMNVEV in the germline V gene (reference sequence). V lost 3 bases and J lost 0, with 8 bases in between. The CDR3 loop is CASSFRHPTNEKLFF. The CDR3 bases are TGTGCCAGCAGTTTCCGACACCCAACTAATGAAAAACTGTTTTTT.

CDR3 nucleotides: TGTGCCAGCAGCCCCATCCTAGGGTACCAAGAGACCCAGTACTTC. This encodes CASSPILGYQETQYF. This chain joins TRBV14 and TRBJ2-5; D is unresolved. The CDR3 extends over 15 amino acids. The germline V gene has CDR1 SGHDN and CDR2 FVKESK. V lost 4 bases to trimming and J lost 0 bases, with 12 bases between them.

The rearrangement links TRBV29-1 to TRBJ2-7, with D unresolved. Germline V gene data show CDR1 as SQVTM and CDR2 as ANQGSEA. The CDR3 is 12 amino acids. The V end lost 7 bases, the J end lost 2 bases, and 12 bases lay between the germline ends. The DNA of the CDR3 is TGCAGCGATTTACGGCCCCCCTACGAGCAGTACTTC. It codes for CSDLRPPYEQYF.

This clone was picked up one time. The chain employs TRBV6-1 and TRBJ1-2, with 7 bases lining up with TRBD1. The CDR3 is made up of 13 amino acids. Germline V gene data show CDR1 as MNHNS and CDR2 as SASEGT. Trimming removed 7 bases from V and 8 bases from J; junction bases left unmatched: 10. Here the CDR3 reads CASIGDRVVGYTF. In nucleotides, the CDR3 is TGTGCCAGCATCGGAGACAGGGTCGTCGGCTACACCTTC.

A remark on this clone: This same CDR3 is encoded by further DNA sequences in the sample. The CDR3 DNA sequence: TGTGCCAGCAGCTTAGTATCCGCCTACAATGAGCAGTTCTTC. Translated, it gives CASSLVSAYNEQFF. This chain joins TRBV7-9 and TRBJ2-1; D ambiguous. CDR1 is SEHNR and CDR2 is FQNEAQ in the germline V gene (reference sequence). The CDR3 has 14 residues. Trimming shortened V by 1 base and J by 2 bases, and 6 bases separated the two germline ends. Full variable domain (missing parts from reference TRBV7-9 and TRBJ2-1): DTGVSQNPRHKITKRGQNVTFRCDPISEHNRLYWYRQTLGQGPEFLTYFQNEAQLEKSRLLSDRFSAERPKGSFSTLEIQRTEQGDSAMYLCASSLVSAYNEQFFGPGTRLTVL.

As for this clone: Other nucleotide sequences from this sample produce the same CDR3. This chain connects TRBV15 to TRBJ2-3; D is uncertain. The germline CDR1 and CDR2 sequences are LNHNV and YYDKDF (reference sequence). V was cut by 6 bases and J by 2 bases, with 9 bases left in between. CDR3 length: 13 amino acids. The CDR3 DNA follows: TGTGCCACCAGGGCTGGCTCCACAGATACGCAGTATTTT. It is translated as CATRAGSTDTQYF.

This chain uses TRBV7-8 with TRBJ1-3; no clear D. The CDR3 has 16 amino acids. Germline CDR1 is SGHVS and CDR2 is FQNEAQ. Trimming left V 0 bases short and J 0 bases short, with 9 bases between. The CDR3 bases are TGTGCCAGCAGCTTAGCCCCAGGCCGCTCTGGAAACACCATATATTTT. This translates into CASSLAPGRSGNTIYF.

A remark on this clone: Other DNA sequences within the sample encode an identical CDR3. The genes are TRBV15 and TRBJ2-5; TRBD1 aligns across 10 bases. Trimming took 3 bases from V and 5 from J; bases not matched to a gene: 6. CDR1 is LNHNV and CDR2 is YYDKDF in the germline V gene (reference sequence). The CDR3 has 15 amino acids. CDR3 DNA sequence: TGTGCCACCAGCAGCCGGGACAGGGGCTCCGAGACCCAGTACTTC. Translating it yields CATSSRDRGSETQYF.

This chain connects TRBV4-1 to TRBJ2-1; D is unclear. The CDR3 has 13 residues. V lost 2 bases, J lost 15 bases, and 17 bases lay in between. From germline, CDR1 is MGHRA and CDR2 YSYEKL. Here the CDR3 DNA reads TGCGCCAGCAGCCAAACGTTCTCGAATCGTCCGTTCTTC. Its translation is CASSQTFSNRPFF.

In DNA form, the CDR3 reads TGTGCCAGCAGTTTTAAGGGTTGGACAGGGGGGTATGGCTACACCTTC. It encodes CASSFKGWTGGYGYTF. V and J are TRBV7-9 and TRBJ1-2, with 10 bases fitting TRBD1. The V gene end was trimmed by 6 bases and the J gene end by 5 bases; junction bases not matched to a gene: 12. This CDR3 is 16 amino acids long. Germline V gene lookup returns CDR1 SEHNR and CDR2 FQNEAQ (reference sequence). Using reference TRBV7-9 and TRBJ1-2 for the parts outside the CDR3, the full variable domain is DTGVSQNPRHKITKRGQNVTFRCDPISEHNRLYWYRQTLGQGPEFLTYFQNEAQLEKSRLLSDRFSAERPKGSFSTLEIQRTEQGDSAMYLCASSFKGWTGGYGYTFGSGTRLTVV.

CDR3 nucleotide sequence: TGTGCCAGCAGTTTATCAAAAGCGGGAGGGTTCGAGCAGTACTTC. The encoded protein is CASSLSKAGGFEQYF. The chain employs TRBV28 and TRBJ2-7; 10 bases are shared with TRBD2. CDR1 MDHEN and CDR2 SYDVKM come from the germline V gene. CDR3 length: 15 residues. With V trimmed by 1 base and J by 6 bases, 6 bases remained unmatched.

The chain couples TRBV7-3 to TRBJ2-5; D remains ambiguous. The CDR3 is made up of 15 amino acids. V lost 1 base to trimming and J lost 1 base, with 10 bases between them. Germline lookup yields CDR1 SGHTA and CDR2 FQGTGA. The CDR3 protein is CASSLKAGFQETQYF. DNA of the CDR3: TGTGCCAGCAGCTTAAAAGCTGGGTTCCAAGAGACCCAGTACTTC.

The rearrangement joins TRBV5-1 to TRBJ1-2; D call uncertain. Trimming removed 4 bases from V and 0 bases from J, with 7 bases in between. The CDR3 runs 13 residues. Germline V gives CDR1 SGHRS, CDR2 YFSETQ. The CDR3 bases are TGCGCCAGCAGCGCAGAAGCTAACTATGGCTACACCTTC. This encodes CASSAEANYGYTF.

The chain recombines TRBV5-1 with TRBJ1-2; tentative D call: TRBD1 (6 bases). Germline V CDR1 and CDR2: SGHRS, YFSETQ. CDR3 length: 15 residues. Trimming shortened V by 4 bases and J by 0 bases, and 13 bases separated the two germline ends. The CDR3 region has the DNA TGCGCCAGCAGCCCCTTAAGGACAGCTAACTATGGCTACACCTTC. Translating it yields CASSPLRTANYGYTF.

This sequence joins TRBV4-3 and TRBJ1-4; TRBD1 agrees at 7 bases. This CDR3 spans 16 amino acids. Losses at the gene ends were 3 bases for V and 5 bases for J; bases not matched to a gene: 9. Germline loops: CDR1 LGHNA, CDR2 YSLEER. The CDR3 DNA sequence: TGCGCCAGCAGCCAGGGCCAGGGACAGATAAATGAAAAACTGTTTTTT. Its translation is CASSQGQGQINEKLFF.